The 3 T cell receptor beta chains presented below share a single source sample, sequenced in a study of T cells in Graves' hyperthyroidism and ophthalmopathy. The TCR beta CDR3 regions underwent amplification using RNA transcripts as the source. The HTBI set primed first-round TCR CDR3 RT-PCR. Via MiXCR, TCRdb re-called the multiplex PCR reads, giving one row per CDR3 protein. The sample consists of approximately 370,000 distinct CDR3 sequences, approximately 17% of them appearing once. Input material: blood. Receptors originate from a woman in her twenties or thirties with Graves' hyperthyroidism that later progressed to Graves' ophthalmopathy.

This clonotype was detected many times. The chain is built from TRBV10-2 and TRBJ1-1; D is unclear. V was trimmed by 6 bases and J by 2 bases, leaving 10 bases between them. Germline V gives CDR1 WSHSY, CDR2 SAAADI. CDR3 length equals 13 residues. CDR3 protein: CASSLQINTEAFF. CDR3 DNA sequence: TGCGCCAGCAGCCTACAGATAAACACTGAAGCTTTCTTT.

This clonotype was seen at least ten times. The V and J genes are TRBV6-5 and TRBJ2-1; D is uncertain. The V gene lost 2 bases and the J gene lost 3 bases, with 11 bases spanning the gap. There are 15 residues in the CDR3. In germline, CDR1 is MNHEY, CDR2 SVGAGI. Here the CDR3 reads CASSYPADDYNEQFF. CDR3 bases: TGTGCCAGCAGTTACCCTGCGGACGACTACAATGAGCAGTTCTTC.

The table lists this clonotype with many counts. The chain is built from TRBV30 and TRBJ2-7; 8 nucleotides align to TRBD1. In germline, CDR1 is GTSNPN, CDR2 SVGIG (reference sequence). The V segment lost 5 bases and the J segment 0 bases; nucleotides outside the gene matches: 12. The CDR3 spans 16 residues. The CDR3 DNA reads TGTGCCTGGGGGGGTGATTCCAGGGGGCTCTCCTACGAGCAGTACTTC. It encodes CAWGGDSRGLSYEQYF.